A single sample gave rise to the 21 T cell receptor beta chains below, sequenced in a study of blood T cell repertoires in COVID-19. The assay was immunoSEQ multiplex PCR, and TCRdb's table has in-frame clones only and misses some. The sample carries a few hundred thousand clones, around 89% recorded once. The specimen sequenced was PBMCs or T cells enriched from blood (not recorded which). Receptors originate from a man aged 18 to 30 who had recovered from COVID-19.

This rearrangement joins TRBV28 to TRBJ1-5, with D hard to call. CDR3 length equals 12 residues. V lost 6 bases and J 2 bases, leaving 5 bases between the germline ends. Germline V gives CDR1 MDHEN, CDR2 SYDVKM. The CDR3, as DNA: TGTGCCAGCAGGGGAGGCAATCAGCCCCAGCATTTT. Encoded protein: CASRGGNQPQHF.

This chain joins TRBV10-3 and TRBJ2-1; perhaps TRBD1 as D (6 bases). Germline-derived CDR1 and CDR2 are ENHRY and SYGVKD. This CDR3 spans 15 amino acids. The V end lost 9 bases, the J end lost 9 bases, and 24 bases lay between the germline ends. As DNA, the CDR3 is TGTGCCATTTTAGATCTAGAGGGGGTACAGCCTGAGCAGTTCTTC. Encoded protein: CAILDLEGVQPEQFF.

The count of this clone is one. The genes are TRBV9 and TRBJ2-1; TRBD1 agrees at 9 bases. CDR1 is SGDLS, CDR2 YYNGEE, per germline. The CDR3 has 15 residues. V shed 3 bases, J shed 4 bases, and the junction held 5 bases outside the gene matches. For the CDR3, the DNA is TGTGCCAGCAGCGCGAACAGGGGGCATTACAATGAGCAGTTCTTC. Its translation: CASSANRGHYNEQFF.

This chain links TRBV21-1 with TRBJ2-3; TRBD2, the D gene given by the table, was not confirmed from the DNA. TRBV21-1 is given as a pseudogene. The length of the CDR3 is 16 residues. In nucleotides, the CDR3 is TGTGCCAGCAGGGGGGAAGCGGGACGTAACACAGATACGCAGTATTTT. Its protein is CASRGEAGRNTDTQYF.

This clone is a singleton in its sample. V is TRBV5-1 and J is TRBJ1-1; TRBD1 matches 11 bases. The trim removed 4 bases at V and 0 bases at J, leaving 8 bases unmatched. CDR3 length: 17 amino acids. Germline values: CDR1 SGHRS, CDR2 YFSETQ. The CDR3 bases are TGCGCCAGCAGCCTCACTGGGACAGGGGGAATGAACACTGAAGCTTTCTTT. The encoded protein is CASSLTGTGGMNTEAFF.

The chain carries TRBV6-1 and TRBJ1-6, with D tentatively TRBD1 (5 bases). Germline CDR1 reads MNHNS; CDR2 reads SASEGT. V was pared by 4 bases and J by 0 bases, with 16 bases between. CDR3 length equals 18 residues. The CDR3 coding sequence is TGTGCCAGCAGTGTGGTGCAGGACACGAGCTCCTATAATTCACCCCTCCACTTT. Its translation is CASSVVQDTSSYNSPLHF.

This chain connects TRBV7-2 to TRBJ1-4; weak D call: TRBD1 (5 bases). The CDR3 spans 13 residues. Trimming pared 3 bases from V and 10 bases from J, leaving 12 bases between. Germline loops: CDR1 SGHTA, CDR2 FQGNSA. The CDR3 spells CASSLAGLGKLFF. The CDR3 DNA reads TGTGCCAGCAGCTTGGCAGGGTTAGGAAAACTGTTTTTT.

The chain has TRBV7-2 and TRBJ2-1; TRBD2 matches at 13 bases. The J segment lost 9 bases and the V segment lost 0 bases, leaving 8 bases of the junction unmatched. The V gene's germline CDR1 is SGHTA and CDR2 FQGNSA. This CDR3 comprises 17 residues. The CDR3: CASSLARTSGRASEQFF. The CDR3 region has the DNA TGTGCCAGCAGCTTAGCGCGTACTAGCGGGAGGGCTTCTGAGCAGTTCTTC.

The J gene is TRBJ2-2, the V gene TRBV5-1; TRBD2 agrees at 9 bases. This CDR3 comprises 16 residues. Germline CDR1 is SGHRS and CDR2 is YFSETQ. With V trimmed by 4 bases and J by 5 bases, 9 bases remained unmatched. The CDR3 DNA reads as TGCGCCAGCAGCCCGAGTCGGACTAGCGAGACCGGGGAGCTGTTTTTT. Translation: CASSPSRTSETGELFF. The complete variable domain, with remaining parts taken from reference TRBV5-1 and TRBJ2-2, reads KAGVTQTPRYLIKTRGQQVTLSCSPISGHRSVSWYQQTPGQGLQFLFEYFSETQRNKGNFPGRFSGRQFSNSRSEMNVSTLELGDSALYLCASSPSRTSETGELFFGEGSRLTVL.

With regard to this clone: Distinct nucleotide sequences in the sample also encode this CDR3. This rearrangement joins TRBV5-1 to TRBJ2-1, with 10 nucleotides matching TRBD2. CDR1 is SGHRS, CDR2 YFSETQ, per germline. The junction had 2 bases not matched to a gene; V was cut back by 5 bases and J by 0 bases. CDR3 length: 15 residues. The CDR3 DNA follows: TGCGCCAGCAGTCCTAGCGGGAGCTCCTACAATGAGCAGTTCTTC. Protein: CASSPSGSSYNEQFF.

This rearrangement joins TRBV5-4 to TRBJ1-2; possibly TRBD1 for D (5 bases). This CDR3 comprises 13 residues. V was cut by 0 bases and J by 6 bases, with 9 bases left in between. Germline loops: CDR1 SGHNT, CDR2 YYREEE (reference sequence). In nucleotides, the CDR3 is TGTGCCAGCAGCTTGGCAGGGTTGGATGGCTACACCTTC. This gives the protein CASSLAGLDGYTF.

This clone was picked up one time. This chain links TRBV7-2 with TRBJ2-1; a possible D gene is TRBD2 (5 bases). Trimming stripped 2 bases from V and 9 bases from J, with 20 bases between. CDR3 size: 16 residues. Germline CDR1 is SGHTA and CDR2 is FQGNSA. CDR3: CASSLYGRVLRREQFF. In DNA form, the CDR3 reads TGTGCCAGCAGCTTATATGGGCGGGTCCTTCGCCGTGAGCAGTTCTTC.

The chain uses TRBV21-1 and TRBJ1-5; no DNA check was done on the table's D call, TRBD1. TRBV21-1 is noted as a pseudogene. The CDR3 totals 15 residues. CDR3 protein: CASSKYRVGNQPQHF. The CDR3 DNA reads TGTGCCAGCAGCAAATACAGGGTTGGCAATCAGCCCCAGCATTTT.

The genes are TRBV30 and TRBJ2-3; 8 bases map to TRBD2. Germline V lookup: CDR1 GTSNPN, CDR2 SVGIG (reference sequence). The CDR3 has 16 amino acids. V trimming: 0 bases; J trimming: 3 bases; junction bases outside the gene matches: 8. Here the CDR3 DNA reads TGTGCCTGGAGTGTACTGGGTAGCGGGACGACAGATACGCAGTATTTT. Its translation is CAWSVLGSGTTDTQYF.

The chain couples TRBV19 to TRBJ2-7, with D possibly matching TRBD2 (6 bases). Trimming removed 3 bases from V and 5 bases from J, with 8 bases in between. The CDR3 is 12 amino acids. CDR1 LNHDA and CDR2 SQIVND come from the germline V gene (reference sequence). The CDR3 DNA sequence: TGTGCCAGTAGTATTGGAGGGAACGAGCAGTACTTC. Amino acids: CASSIGGNEQYF.

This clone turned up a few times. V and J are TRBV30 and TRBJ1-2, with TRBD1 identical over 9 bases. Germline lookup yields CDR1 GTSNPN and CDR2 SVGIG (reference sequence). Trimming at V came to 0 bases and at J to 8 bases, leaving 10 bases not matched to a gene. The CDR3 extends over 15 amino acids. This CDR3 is CAWSVNQQGAPGYTF. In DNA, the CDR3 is TGTGCCTGGAGTGTAAATCAACAGGGGGCGCCGGGCTACACCTTC.

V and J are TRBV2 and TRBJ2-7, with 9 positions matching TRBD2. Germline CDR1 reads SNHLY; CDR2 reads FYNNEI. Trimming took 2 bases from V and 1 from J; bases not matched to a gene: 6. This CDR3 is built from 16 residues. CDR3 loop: CASSERPTSGSYEQYF. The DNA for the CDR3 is TGTGCCAGCAGTGAACGACCGACTAGCGGATCCTACGAGCAGTACTTC.

The CDR3 sequence is CASRTSGSPLHF. Here the CDR3 DNA reads TGCGCCAGCAGGACTAGCGGTTCACCCCTCCACTTT. The gene calls are TRBV5-1 and TRBJ1-6; D not resolved. Germline CDR1 is SGHRS and CDR2 is YFSETQ. There are 12 residues in the CDR3. Trimming pared 5 bases from V and 9 bases from J, leaving 9 bases between.

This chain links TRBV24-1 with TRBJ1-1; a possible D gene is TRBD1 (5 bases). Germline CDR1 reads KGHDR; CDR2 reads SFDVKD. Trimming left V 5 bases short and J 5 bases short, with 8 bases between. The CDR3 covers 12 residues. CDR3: CATSAGGTEAFF. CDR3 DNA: TGTGCCACCAGTGCGGGGGGAACTGAAGCTTTCTTT.

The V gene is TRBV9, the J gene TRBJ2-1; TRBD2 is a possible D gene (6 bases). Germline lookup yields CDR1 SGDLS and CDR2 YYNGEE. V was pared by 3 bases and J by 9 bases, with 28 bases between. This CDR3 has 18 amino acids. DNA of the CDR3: TGTGCCAGCAGCGCGGGCCGAGGACTACAGATAATCTTTGGTGAGCAGTTCTTC. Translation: CASSAGRGLQIIFGEQFF.

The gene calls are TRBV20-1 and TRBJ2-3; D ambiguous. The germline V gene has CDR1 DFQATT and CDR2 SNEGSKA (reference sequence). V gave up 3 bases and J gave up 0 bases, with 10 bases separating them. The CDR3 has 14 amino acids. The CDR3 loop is CSASGVTSTDTQYF. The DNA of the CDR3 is TGCAGTGCTAGTGGCGTTACTAGCACAGATACGCAGTATTTT.